A single sample gave rise to the 18 T cell receptor beta chains below, sequenced in a study of identical twins. A single record per CDR3 protein comes from TCRdb applying MiXCR to the 5' RACE reads. The data contain 1.5 million to 2 million distinct CDR3 sequences, 32% of them seen just once; the ten biggest clones take up around 0.25%. What was sequenced was cord blood. These receptor sequences come from a newborn girl in good health.

This clonotype was seen at least ten times. The chain couples TRBV13 to TRBJ1-2; D is perhaps TRBD1 (5 bases). Germline V lookup: CDR1 PRHDT, CDR2 FYEKMQ (reference sequence). The CDR3 covers 14 residues. V lost 6 bases, J lost 3 bases, and 14 bases lay in between. CDR3 residues: CASRYTGDHYGYTF. The CDR3 nucleotides read TGTGCCAGCAGATACACGGGGGACCACTATGGCTACACCTTC.

The table lists this clonotype with a few counts. This sequence joins TRBV20-1 and TRBJ2-3; TRBD1 agrees at 7 bases. CDR3 size: 14 residues. V trimming: 6 bases; J trimming: 3 bases; junction bases outside the gene matches: 9. Germline V lookup: CDR1 DFQATT, CDR2 SNEGSKA (reference sequence). In DNA form, the CDR3 reads TGCAGTGCCAAGGGACAGCTAAGTACAGATACGCAGTATTTT. Its protein is CSAKGQLSTDTQYF.

This clonotype was found once. CDR3 DNA: TGTGCCAGCAGCCTTATTAGCGGGGGCCCCTACAATGAGCAGTTCTTC. Amino acid sequence: CASSLISGGPYNEQFF. The J gene is TRBJ2-1, the V gene TRBV3-1; TRBD2 agrees at 9 bases. The CDR3 runs 16 residues. V dropped 4 bases and J dropped 2; count of bases not matched to a gene: 6. CDR1 is LGHDT, CDR2 YNNKEL, per germline (reference sequence).

Many counts were recorded for this clonotype. This chain uses TRBV28 with TRBJ2-1; the match to TRBD2 covers 10 bases. The CDR3 runs 18 residues. Germline values: CDR1 MDHEN, CDR2 SYDVKM. V gave up 2 bases and J gave up 7 bases; unmatched junction bases: 14. CDR3 bases: TGTGCCAGCAGTTTACCTCATACTAGCGGGGTCCCCCATAATGAGCAGTTCTTC. Translated, it gives CASSLPHTSGVPHNEQFF.

This clonotype was found once. V is TRBV11-2 and J is TRBJ1-1; TRBD1 agrees at 11 bases. The CDR3 extends over 16 amino acids. The germline V gene encodes CDR1 SGHAT and CDR2 FQNNGV. J was trimmed by 6 bases and V by 1 base; bases with no gene match: 7. The CDR3 nucleotides read TGTGCCAGCAGCTTAGGACAGGGACAGGGGGAAGCTGAAGCTTTCTTT. It yields the protein CASSLGQGQGEAEAFF.

This rearrangement joins TRBV12-3 or TRBV12-4 to TRBJ2-1, with 13 positions matching TRBD2. The J segment lost 9 bases and the V segment lost 6 bases, leaving 8 bases of the junction unmatched. CDR3 length: 15 amino acids. The CDR3 spells CASSRTSGSDGEQFF. CDR3 coding DNA: TGTGCCAGCAGCCGGACTAGCGGGAGTGATGGTGAGCAGTTCTTC.

The count of this clonotype is one. A much more abundant neighbour one base away suggests this may be a read error. The J gene is TRBJ2-3, the V gene TRBV5-1; D call uncertain. CDR3 length: 16 amino acids. Looked up from germline, CDR1 is SGHRS and CDR2 is YFSETQ. The CDR3 region is CTSSFDGGSSTDTQYF. CDR3 coding DNA: TGCACCAGCAGCTTTGACGGCGGCTCGAGCACAGATACGCAGTATTTT. The entire variable domain, with the rest obtained from reference TRBV5-1 and TRBJ2-3, is as follows: KAGVTQTPRYLIKTRGQQVTLSCSPISGHRSVSWYQQTPGQGLQFLFEYFSETQRNKGNFPGRFSGRQFSNSRSEMNVSTLELGDSALYLCTSSFDGGSSTDTQYFGPGTRLTVL.

This clonotype was seen a few times. V and J are TRBV28 and TRBJ1-3; no firm D call. This CDR3 region has 11 residues. The germline V and J ends were trimmed by 3 bases and 8 bases, with 5 bases remaining between them. Germline-derived CDR1 and CDR2 are MDHEN and SYDVKM. The CDR3 loop is CASSFRDTIYF. CDR3 nucleotide sequence: TGTGCCAGCAGTTTTCGGGACACCATATATTTT.

The chain links TRBV4-2 to TRBJ2-4; 7 bases are a match to TRBD2. The germline CDR1 and CDR2 sequences are LGHNA and YNFKEQ. The CDR3 extends over 17 amino acids. The ends lost 3 bases at V and 4 bases at J; junction bases unmatched: 12. CDR3 sequence (DNA): TGTGCCAGCAGCCACGAATGGACTAGTCCCAAAAAAAACATTCAGTACTTC. It translates to CASSHEWTSPKKNIQYF.

V gene TRBV4-1 combines with J gene TRBJ1-5, with D possibly matching TRBD1 (6 bases). From germline, CDR1 is MGHRA and CDR2 YSYEKL. V was pared by 6 bases and J by 5 bases, with 14 bases between. The length of the CDR3 is 14 residues. The CDR3 nucleotides read TGCGCCAGCAGTCCCGGGACACTCCATCAGCCCCAGCATTTT. Protein: CASSPGTLHQPQHF.

This clonotype came up a few times. CDR3 in amino acids: CASSDYRDRGDTDTQYF. The CDR3 DNA follows: TGTGCCAGCAGTGACTACCGGGACAGGGGCGACACAGATACGCAGTATTTT. The J gene is TRBJ2-3, the V gene TRBV25-1; 10 bases match TRBD1. Germline V lookup: CDR1 MGHDK, CDR2 SYGVNS. This CDR3 has 17 residues. V lost 3 bases, J lost 2 bases, and 8 bases stayed unmatched.

This clonotype was recorded at least ten times. The chain is built from TRBV12-3 or TRBV12-4 and TRBJ2-7; the match to TRBD1 covers 7 bases. Trimming at V came to 3 bases and at J to 2 bases, leaving 16 bases not matched to a gene. The CDR3 extends over 18 amino acids. CDR3: CASSFRPGQRPVPYEQYF. The CDR3 coding sequence is TGTGCCAGCAGTTTCCGCCCGGGACAGAGGCCAGTCCCCTACGAGCAGTACTTC.

The sample holds many counts of this clonotype. Relative to the germline gene, one junction end is altered; a read error may explain this. This chain connects TRBV7-9 to TRBJ2-7; 10 bases are shared with TRBD1. Germline V gives CDR1 SEHNR, CDR2 FQNEAQ (reference sequence). The CDR3 totals 15 residues. CDR3 amino acids: CASSLAGTGAYEQYF. The CDR3 DNA is TGCGCCAGCAGCTTGGCCGGGACAGGGGCCTACGAGCAGTACTTC.

The chain has TRBV15 and TRBJ1-2; D is perhaps TRBD1 (5 bases). The CDR3 runs to 15 residues. Germline-derived CDR1 and CDR2 are LNHNV and YYDKDF (reference sequence). V gave up 0 bases and J gave up 4 bases, with 12 bases separating them. This CDR3 is CATSRDWGGTYGYTF. CDR3 sequence (DNA): TGTGCCACCAGCAGAGATTGGGGCGGTACCTATGGCTACACCTTC. Drawing the rest from reference TRBV15 and TRBJ1-2, the complete variable domain is DAMVIQNPRYQVTQFGKPVTLSCSQTLNHNVMYWYQQKSSQAPKLLFHYYDKDFNNEADTPDNFQSRRPNTSFCFLDIRSPGLGDTAMYLCATSRDWGGTYGYTFGSGTRLTVV.

This clonotype has at least ten counts. The genes are TRBV6-5 and TRBJ1-2; TRBD1 matches at 10 bases. The CDR3 loop spans 15 amino acids. The germline V gene encodes CDR1 MNHEY and CDR2 SVGAGI. V lost 4 bases, J lost 6 bases, and 8 bases stayed unmatched. The CDR3 is CASSSRDRGPDGYTF. CDR3 nucleotides: TGTGCCAGCAGTTCCCGGGACAGGGGCCCGGATGGCTACACCTTC.

V gene TRBV7-2 combines with J gene TRBJ2-7; D uncertain. The CDR3 spans 15 residues. Germline V gene data show CDR1 as SGHTA and CDR2 as FQGNSA. V was trimmed by 0 bases and J by 7 bases, leaving 16 bases between them. The CDR3 here is CASSLAHRANNEQYF. The CDR3 nucleotides read TGTGCCAGCAGCTTAGCTCATAGGGCCAACAATGAGCAGTACTTC. The whole variable domain, filled in from reference TRBV7-2 and TRBJ2-7, reads GAGVSQSPSNKVTEKGKDVELRCDPISGHTALYWYRQSLGQGLEFLIYFQGNSAPDKSGLPSDRFSAERTGGSVSTLTIQRTQQEDSAVYLCASSLAHRANNEQYFGPGTRLTVT.

The chain couples TRBV5-8 to TRBJ1-2; no firm D call. Germline V gene lookup returns CDR1 SGHTS and CDR2 YDEGEE. Deletions cut 1 base from V and 2 bases from J, with 21 bases between. The CDR3 runs to 18 residues. CDR3 DNA: TGTGCCAGCAGCTTGCGCCTTCCTAAGGGAAGGACGAACTATGGCTACACCTTC. Protein product: CASSLRLPKGRTNYGYTF. The entire variable domain, with the rest obtained from reference TRBV5-8 and TRBJ1-2, is as follows: EAGVTQSPTHLIKTRGQQATLRCSPISGHTSVYWYQQALGLGLQFLLWYDEGEERNRGNFPPRFSGRQFPNYSSELNVNALELEDSALYLCASSLRLPKGRTNYGYTFGSGTRLTVV.

The chain has TRBV27 and TRBJ1-1; D not resolved. Trimming took 4 bases from V and 8 from J, leaving 8 bases between them. The CDR3 extends over 11 amino acids. Germline V CDR1 and CDR2: MNHEY, SMNVEV (reference sequence). DNA of the CDR3: TGTGCCAGCAGTTGGATGGGCGAAGCTTTCTTT. It codes for CASSWMGEAFF.